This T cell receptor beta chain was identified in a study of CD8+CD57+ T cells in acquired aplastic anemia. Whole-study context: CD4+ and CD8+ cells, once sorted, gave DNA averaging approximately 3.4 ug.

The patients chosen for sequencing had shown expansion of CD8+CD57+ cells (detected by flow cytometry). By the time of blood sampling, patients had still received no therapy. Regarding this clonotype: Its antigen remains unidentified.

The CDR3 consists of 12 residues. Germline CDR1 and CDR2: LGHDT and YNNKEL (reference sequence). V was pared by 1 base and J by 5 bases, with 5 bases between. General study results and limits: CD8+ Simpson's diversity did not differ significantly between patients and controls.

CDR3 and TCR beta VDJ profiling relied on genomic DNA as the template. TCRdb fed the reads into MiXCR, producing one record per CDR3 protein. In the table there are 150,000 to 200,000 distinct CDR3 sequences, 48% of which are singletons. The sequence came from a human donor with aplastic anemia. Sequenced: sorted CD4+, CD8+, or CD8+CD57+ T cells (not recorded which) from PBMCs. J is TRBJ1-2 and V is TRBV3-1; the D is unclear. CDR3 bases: TGTGCCAGCAGCCAAGGCCCTTATGGCTACACCTTC. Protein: CASSQGPYGYTF.